These 25 T cell receptor beta chains were all obtained from the same sample, sequenced in a study of control samples from healthy donors and cancer patients. Profiling relied on immunoSEQ multiplex PCR, and the TCRdb table lists in-frame clones only, not all of them. The sample yields about 92,000 clones, around 80% seen once. The sequencing input was blood. The source is a woman aged 55-69 years in good health.

This clone has only a few counts. At the DNA level, this CDR3 is encoded by other sequences in the same sample as well. The gene calls are TRBV7-2 and TRBJ1-4; TRBD1 matches at 7 bases. Germline loops: CDR1 SGHTA, CDR2 FQGNSA. V lost 6 bases to trimming and J lost 8 bases; unmatched junction nucleotides: 3. This CDR3 is 12 amino acids long. The CDR3 region has the DNA TGTGCCAGCAGTTCGGACAGGGAAAAACTGTTTTTT. Its protein is CASSSDREKLFF.

V is TRBV29-1 and J is TRBJ2-2; 7 bases are shared with TRBD2. Germline V gene sequence: CDR1 SQVTM, CDR2 ANQGSEA. The CDR3 has 11 amino acids. V lost 7 bases, J lost 9 bases, and 5 bases stayed unmatched. CDR3 residues: CSAGGHRELFF. Written as DNA, the CDR3 is TGCAGCGCGGGGGGTCACCGGGAGCTGTTTTTT.

The V call is TRBV28, the J call TRBJ1-5, with 9 bases that match TRBD1. Germline loops: CDR1 MDHEN, CDR2 SYDVKM. The junction had 8 bases not matched to a gene; V was cut back by 5 bases and J by 3 bases. The length of the CDR3 is 16 residues. The CDR3: CASSGPGTGINQPQHF. In DNA, the CDR3 is TGTGCCAGCAGTGGACCCGGGACAGGGATCAATCAGCCCCAGCATTTT.

The V call is TRBV5-4, the J call TRBJ1-1; D unresolved. V lost 5 bases and J 1 base, leaving 9 bases between the germline ends. This CDR3 has 13 residues. The germline V gene encodes CDR1 SGHNT and CDR2 YYREEE (reference sequence). In DNA, the CDR3 is TGTGCCAGCAGTTTCATCGAGAACACTGAAGCTTTCTTT. Translated: CASSFIENTEAFF.

This chain connects TRBV5-1 to TRBJ2-7; 8 nucleotides match TRBD2. J gave up 3 bases and V 1 base, and 3 bases lay outside the gene matches. Germline V gene sequence: CDR1 SGHRS, CDR2 YFSETQ. The CDR3 length is 14 residues. CDR3 nucleotides: TGCGCCAGCAGCTTGTCCGCGGGGGGCTACGAGCAGTACTTC. As protein: CASSLSAGGYEQYF.

The chain links TRBV24-1 to TRBJ1-5; D not certain. The V gene lost 6 bases and the J gene lost 5 bases, with 10 bases spanning the gap. Germline V gene lookup returns CDR1 KGHDR and CDR2 SFDVKD. This CDR3 has 13 amino acids. DNA for the CDR3: TGTGCCACCAGTAACGGGTACGATCAGCCCCAGCATTTT. Protein product: CATSNGYDQPQHF.

The gene calls are TRBV5-4 and TRBJ2-5; perhaps TRBD1 as D (6 bases). The CDR3 extends over 14 amino acids. The germline V gene encodes CDR1 SGHNT and CDR2 YYREEE (reference sequence). V lost 0 bases and J 4 bases, leaving 10 bases between the germline ends. The CDR3 protein is CASSLGGRGETQYF. The CDR3 nucleotides are TGTGCCAGCAGCTTGGGGGGCAGGGGAGAGACCCAGTACTTC.

The chain links TRBV6-6 to TRBJ2-3; unclear D gene. The germline CDR1 and CDR2 sequences are MNHNY and SVGAGI (reference sequence). Trimming cost V 4 bases and J 0 bases, with 5 bases left between them. CDR3 length: 13 amino acids. CDR3 in amino acids: CASSLDSTDTQYF. CDR3 in DNA: TGTGCCAGCAGTTTGGACAGCACAGATACGCAGTATTTT.

This clone is deemed medium-sized (0.01 to 0.1%). The rearrangement links TRBV3-1 (or the pseudogene TRBV3-2) to TRBJ1-1; possibly TRBD1 for D (5 bases). This CDR3 comprises 17 residues. V lost 1 base, J lost 3 bases, and 18 bases lay in between. The V gene's germline CDR1 is LGHDT and CDR2 YNNKEL (reference sequence). The CDR3 region has the DNA TGTGCCAGCAGCCAAGGGGACCTACGAGATCGGGACACTGAAGCTTTCTTT. Encoded protein: CASSQGDLRDRDTEAFF.

The chain uses TRBV7-9 and TRBJ1-3; TRBD1 might be the D (6 bases). This CDR3 region has 14 residues. Germline values: CDR1 SEHNR, CDR2 FQNEAQ (reference sequence). The V and J ends lost 6 bases and 0 bases respectively, with 9 bases between them. CDR3 in amino acids: CASRTDSSGNTIYF. The CDR3 nucleotides read TGTGCCAGCAGGACGGACAGCTCTGGAAACACCATATATTTT.

The chain joins TRBV4-2 to TRBJ2-1, with a tentative D call TRBD2 (6 bases). The CDR3 covers 14 residues. V was trimmed by 6 bases and J by 0 bases, leaving 9 bases between them. Per the germline V gene, CDR1 is LGHNA and CDR2 is YNFKEQ. CDR3 residues: CASRQTSSYNEQFF. The CDR3 coding sequence is TGTGCCAGCAGACAGACTAGCTCCTACAATGAGCAGTTCTTC.

The chain combines TRBV18 with TRBJ2-1; maybe TRBD2 (6 bases). The CDR3 is 14 amino acids. Trimming took off 3 bases at V and 6 bases at J, with 12 bases between the two ends. CDR1 is KGHSH and CDR2 is LQKENI in the germline V gene. Here the CDR3 reads CASSPRDLSNEQFF. For the CDR3, the DNA is TGTGCCAGCTCACCGCGGGACTTGAGCAATGAGCAGTTCTTC.

CDR3: CASSVMAVPSGNTIYF. Written as DNA, the CDR3 is TGTGCCAGCAGCGTAATGGCAGTACCATCTGGAAACACCATATATTTT. This rearrangement joins TRBV9 to TRBJ1-3; D gene uncertain. The CDR3 length is 16 residues. CDR1 is SGDLS and CDR2 is YYNGEE in the germline V gene. V gave up 1 base and J gave up 1 base, with 12 bases separating them.

This clone was seen many times. This chain uses TRBV19 with TRBJ2-5, with a tentative D call TRBD2 (6 bases). The CDR3 sequence is 12 residues long. In germline, CDR1 is LNHDA, CDR2 SQIVND (reference sequence). Deletions cut 6 bases from V and 5 bases from J, with 10 bases between. The CDR3 here is CASRQAGETQYF. CDR3 sequence (DNA): TGTGCCAGTAGACAGGCGGGGGAGACCCAGTACTTC.

The V and J genes are TRBV28 and TRBJ2-7; TRBD1 matches at 8 bases. This CDR3 contains 15 residues. Per the germline V gene, CDR1 is MDHEN and CDR2 is SYDVKM. The trim removed 7 bases at V and 2 bases at J, leaving 10 bases unmatched. CDR3 residues: CASTSSDRDAYEQYF. The DNA for the CDR3 is TGTGCCAGCACCTCTTCGGACAGGGATGCCTACGAGCAGTACTTC.

This chain links TRBV7-9 with TRBJ2-3, with 9 bases lining up with TRBD2. Germline assignment: CDR1 SEHNR and CDR2 FQNEAQ (reference sequence). The J segment lost 2 bases and the V segment lost 2 bases, leaving 5 bases of the junction unmatched. CDR3 length: 16 amino acids. The DNA of the CDR3 is TGTGCCAGCAGCTTATTCTTAGCGGGGGCCACAGATACGCAGTATTTT. Amino acids: CASSLFLAGATDTQYF.

This rearrangement joins TRBV7-2 to TRBJ2-2; D perhaps matches TRBD1 (6 bases). This CDR3 has 14 residues. From germline, CDR1 is SGHTA and CDR2 FQGNSA. Trimming removed 4 bases at V and 2 bases at J, with 8 bases between. CDR3 sequence: CASSSGVNTGELFF. CDR3 nucleotide sequence: TGTGCCAGCAGCTCAGGGGTCAACACCGGGGAGCTGTTTTTT.

This sequence joins TRBV7-2 and TRBJ2-3; 10 positions agree with TRBD2. The V gene end was trimmed by 0 bases and the J gene end by 0 bases; junction bases not matched to a gene: 15. This CDR3 region has 21 residues. CDR1 and CDR2 (germline): SGHTA, FQGNSA. CDR3 sequence reads: CASSLAQTPTSGHRSTDTQYF. The CDR3 nucleotides read TGTGCCAGCAGCTTAGCCCAGACCCCGACTAGCGGGCATAGGAGCACAGATACGCAGTATTTT.

The chain recombines TRBV19 with TRBJ2-7; D is perhaps TRBD1 or TRBD2 (5 bases each). This CDR3 comprises 15 residues. The germline V gene has CDR1 LNHDA and CDR2 SQIVND (reference sequence). V was clipped by 5 bases and J by 6 bases, with 20 bases between them. CDR3 sequence: CASSLGGPAMSEQYF. The CDR3 nucleotides are TGTGCCAGTAGTCTTGGGGGACCAGCAATGAGCGAGCAGTACTTC.

The V gene is TRBV7-2, the J gene TRBJ1-6; weak D call: TRBD1 (6 bases). This CDR3 spans 15 amino acids. Germline assignment: CDR1 SGHTA and CDR2 FQGNSA. The V end lost 1 base, the J end lost 5 bases, and 9 bases lay between the germline ends. In DNA form, the CDR3 reads TGTGCCAGCAGCTTAGGGGGGCATAATAATTCACCCCTCCACTTT. Encoded protein: CASSLGGHNNSPLHF.

The chain employs TRBV10-3 and TRBJ2-1; the match to TRBD2 covers 11 bases. The germline CDR1 and CDR2 sequences are ENHRY and SYGVKD. After removal of 3 bases from V and 1 base from J, the junction contained 14 bases not matched to a gene. The CDR3 has 20 amino acids. The CDR3: CAISDGLGSGGARSYNEQFF. CDR3 bases: TGTGCCATCAGTGACGGTCTGGGTAGCGGGGGGGCCAGGTCCTACAATGAGCAGTTCTTC.

The chain recombines TRBV19 with TRBJ1-2, with a tentative D call TRBD1 (6 bases). CDR3 length: 14 amino acids. The germline gives CDR1 LNHDA, CDR2 SQIVND (reference sequence). V lost 8 bases to trimming and J lost 0 bases, with 13 bases between them. CDR3 loop: CASRTGSSNYGYTF. DNA of the CDR3: TGTGCCAGTCGTACAGGGTCCTCTAACTATGGCTACACCTTC.

The chain uses TRBV3-1 (or the pseudogene TRBV3-2) and TRBJ2-2, with D unresolved. With 0 bases removed from V and 8 bases from J, the gap between germline ends came to 22 bases. The germline V gene encodes CDR1 LGHDT and CDR2 YNNKEL (reference sequence). This CDR3 is built from 18 residues. Here the CDR3 reads CASSQEDPSAHPRGELFF. The CDR3 DNA reads as TGTGCCAGCAGCCAAGAGGACCCCTCTGCGCATCCCAGGGGGGAGCTGTTTTTT.

This clone is a singleton in its sample. The rearrangement joins TRBV5-1 to TRBJ2-1; 12 nucleotides agree with TRBD2. The J segment lost 9 bases and the V segment lost 6 bases, leaving 7 bases of the junction unmatched. Germline CDR1 is SGHRS and CDR2 is YFSETQ. The CDR3 runs 14 residues. This chain's CDR3 is CASMTSGSQGEQFF. As DNA, the CDR3 is TGCGCCAGCATGACTAGCGGGAGCCAGGGTGAGCAGTTCTTC.

The chain recombines TRBV29-1 with TRBJ2-3; 10 bases map to TRBD2. CDR3 length equals 14 residues. J lost 4 bases, V lost 5 bases, and 6 bases had no gene match. In germline, CDR1 is SQVTM, CDR2 ANQGSEA. The CDR3 sequence is CSVNPSGSSDTQYF. The CDR3 region has the DNA TGCAGCGTTAACCCTAGCGGGAGTTCAGATACGCAGTATTTT.